This T cell receptor beta chain was observed in a study of identical twins. General study points: Out-of-frame alpha sequences common to twins were enriched for low generation probability. Models predicted too little out-of-frame TCR alpha sharing in monozygotic twins. A cross-sectional statistical analysis, not follow-up of the same donors, supported the conclusions. Whereas memory repertoires showed no such difference, abundant cord blood beta clonotypes carried fewer insertions.

Deletions cut 6 bases from V and 0 bases from J, with 10 bases between. The CDR3 runs 15 residues. Germline lookup yields CDR1 SGHRS and CDR2 YFSETQ. TCRdb re-derived calls from the 5' RACE reads in MiXCR, one entry per CDR3 protein. The sample contains under 450,000 distinct CDR3 sequences, approximately 17% of which appear only once. This clonotype was counted at least ten times. Its antigen remains unknown. The sequence was obtained from a man over 45 in good health. Sequencing was carried out using naive T cells sorted from blood. This chain connects TRBV5-1 to TRBJ2-6; D gene unclear. CDR3 in amino acids: CASTLSGSGANVLTF. The CDR3 bases are TGCGCCAGCACCCTGTCAGGCTCTGGGGCCAACGTCCTGACTTTC.